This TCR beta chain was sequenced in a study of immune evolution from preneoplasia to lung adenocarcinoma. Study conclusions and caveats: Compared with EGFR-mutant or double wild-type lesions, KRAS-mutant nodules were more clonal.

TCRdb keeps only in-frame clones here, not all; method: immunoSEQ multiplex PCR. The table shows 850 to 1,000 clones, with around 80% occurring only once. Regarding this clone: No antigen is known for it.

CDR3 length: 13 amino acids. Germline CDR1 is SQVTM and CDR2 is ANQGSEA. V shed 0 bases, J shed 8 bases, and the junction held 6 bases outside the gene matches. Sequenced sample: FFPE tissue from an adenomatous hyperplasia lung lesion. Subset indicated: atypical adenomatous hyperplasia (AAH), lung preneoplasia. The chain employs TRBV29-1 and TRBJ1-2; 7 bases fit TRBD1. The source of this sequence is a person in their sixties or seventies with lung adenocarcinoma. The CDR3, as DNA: TGCAGCGTTGAAGAGGGGGACAGCCGGGGCTACACCTTC. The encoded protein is CSVEEGDSRGYTF.